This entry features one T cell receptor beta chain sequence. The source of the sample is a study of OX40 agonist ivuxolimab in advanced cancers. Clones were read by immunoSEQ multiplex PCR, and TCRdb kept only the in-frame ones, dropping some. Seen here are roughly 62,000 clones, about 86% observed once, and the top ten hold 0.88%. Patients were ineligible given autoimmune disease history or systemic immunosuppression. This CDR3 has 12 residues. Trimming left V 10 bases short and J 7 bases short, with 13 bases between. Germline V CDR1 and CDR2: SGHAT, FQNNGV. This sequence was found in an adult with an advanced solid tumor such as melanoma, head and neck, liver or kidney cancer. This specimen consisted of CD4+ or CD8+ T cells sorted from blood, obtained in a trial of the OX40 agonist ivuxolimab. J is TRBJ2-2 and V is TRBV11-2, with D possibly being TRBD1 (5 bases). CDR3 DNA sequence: TGTGCCACCCTCCAAGGACACGGGGAGCTGTTTTTT. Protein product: CATLQGHGELFF.